The 22 T cell receptor beta chains reported below all come from one sample, sequenced in a study of cytomegalovirus exposure and HLA in healthy donors (dated 2017 in TCRdb). The library was obtained by the immunoSEQ multiplex PCR assay. For the multiplex PCR, a mixture combining 60 forward primers for TCR Vbeta segments and 13 reverse primers for TCR Jbeta segments was used. Here the immuneACCESS table is served through TCRdb, limited to in-frame sequences with V and J called. Missing clones are a known gap in these copies; in checked studies unresolved V genes cover under half, and the rest lacks a known reason. Across this sample there are approximately 140,000 clones, with approximately 85% seen only once. The top ten hold around 6.6% of the sample. Material for sequencing was PBMCs. These receptors were taken from a man aged 50 or older in good health and CMV-seropositive.

This chain connects TRBV7-3 to TRBJ2-1; TRBD2 agrees at 13 bases. The CDR3 covers 17 residues. Germline V gene data show CDR1 as SGHTA and CDR2 as FQGTGA. V shed 3 bases and J 7 bases; nucleotides not matched to a gene: 9. In DNA form, the CDR3 reads TGTGCCAGCAGCTTCAACCCAGGACTAGCGGGAGAAAATGAGCAGTTCTTC. Protein product: CASSFNPGLAGENEQFF.

This clone has more than one count but fewer than ten. This chain connects TRBV18 to TRBJ2-3; a possible D gene is TRBD1 (6 bases). This CDR3 spans 16 amino acids. Germline V gives CDR1 KGHSH, CDR2 LQKENI. V was clipped by 4 bases and J by 2 bases, with 16 bases between them. For the CDR3, the DNA is TGTGCCAGCTCACTGAGGACAGACATCTTCACAGATACGCAGTATTTT. Translation: CASSLRTDIFTDTQYF. Full variable domain (outside the CDR3, taken from reference TRBV18 and TRBJ2-3): NAGVMQNPRHLVRRRGQEARLRCSPMKGHSHVYWYRQLPEEGLKFMVYLQKENIIDESGMPKERFSAEFPKEGPSILRIQQVVRGDSAAYFCASSLRTDIFTDTQYFGPGTRLTVL.

The chain links TRBV7-9 to TRBJ2-1; 13 bases map to TRBD2. There are 16 residues in the CDR3. Germline values: CDR1 SEHNR, CDR2 FQNEAQ (reference sequence). Trimming removed 5 bases from V and 8 bases from J; junction bases left unmatched: 9. CDR3 amino acids: CASSHPRLAGGHEQFF. The CDR3 DNA follows: TGTGCCAGCAGCCACCCCCGACTAGCGGGAGGACATGAGCAGTTCTTC.

This clone was picked up a small number of times. In nucleotides, the CDR3 is TGTGCCAGCAGTCACGACAGGGGAGCTGAATTCTACGAGCAGTACTTC. Residues: CASSHDRGAEFYEQYF. V usage is TRBV27 and J usage is TRBJ2-7; TRBD1 agrees at 8 bases. Germline V CDR1 and CDR2: MNHEY, SMNVEV (reference sequence). V dropped 5 bases and J dropped 3; count of bases not matched to a gene: 12. The CDR3 runs 16 residues.

This chain joins TRBV2 and TRBJ1-1; 7 bases agree with TRBD1. The germline CDR1 and CDR2 sequences are SNHLY and FYNNEI. The CDR3 has 12 amino acids. V lost 6 bases and J lost 7; bases outside the gene matches: 5. The CDR3 spells CASRPDRIEAFF. CDR3 coding DNA: TGTGCCAGCAGACCGGACAGGATTGAAGCTTTCTTT.

This clone was seen only once. The chain joins TRBV7-8 to TRBJ2-7; maybe TRBD1 (6 bases). V was shortened by 6 bases and J by 5 bases, with 17 bases between the two germline ends. Germline V gene sequence: CDR1 SGHVS, CDR2 FQNEAQ. The CDR3 spans 14 residues. The CDR3 spells CASSYQGPTNEQYF. Here the CDR3 DNA reads TGTGCCAGCAGTTATCAGGGGCCGACCAACGAGCAGTACTTC.

About this clone itself: One end of the junction does not line up with germline, which may come from a read error. V gene TRBV7-8 combines with J gene TRBJ2-2, with 10 bases fitting TRBD2. Germline CDR1 is SGHVS and CDR2 is FQNEAQ. This CDR3 spans 15 amino acids. The chain's CDR3 is CTSSLSGRATGELFF. CDR3 in DNA: TGTACCAGCAGCTTAAGCGGGAGGGCCACCGGGGAGCTGTTTTTT.

The rearrangement joins TRBV29-1 to TRBJ2-2; 14 nucleotides line up with TRBD2. With 6 bases clipped from V and 4 bases from J, the junction kept 16 bases outside the gene matches. This CDR3 comprises 19 residues. The germline gives CDR1 SQVTM, CDR2 ANQGSEA. The CDR3 DNA reads TGCAGCGTAAACCGGATTGGGGGACTAGCGGGAGTCGGCACCGGGGAGCTGTTTTTT. This gives the protein CSVNRIGGLAGVGTGELFF.

This rearrangement joins TRBV15 to TRBJ2-1, with a tentative D call TRBD1 (8 bases). Germline V gene lookup returns CDR1 LNHNV and CDR2 YYDKDF (reference sequence). The CDR3 sequence is 17 residues long. Trimming took 4 bases from V and 8 from J, leaving 24 bases between them. The chain's CDR3 is CATSTQGAGVRDDEQFF. The DNA for the CDR3 is TGTGCCACCAGCACCCAGGGGGCGGGAGTAAGGGACGATGAGCAGTTCTTC. The full variable domain, completed using reference TRBV15 and TRBJ2-1, is DAMVIQNPRYQVTQFGKPVTLSCSQTLNHNVMYWYQQKSSQAPKLLFHYYDKDFNNEADTPDNFQSRRPNTSFCFLDIRSPGLGDTAMYLCATSTQGAGVRDDEQFFGPGTRLTVL.

The chain has TRBV7-2 and TRBJ2-5, with D hard to call. The CDR3 has 12 residues. Trimming took 3 bases from V and 4 from J, leaving 6 bases between them. Germline CDR1 and CDR2: SGHTA and FQGNSA. CDR3 sequence: CASSFERETQYF. In DNA form, the CDR3 reads TGTGCCAGCAGCTTTGAGAGAGAGACCCAGTACTTC.

The V and J genes are TRBV5-5 and TRBJ2-7, with 9 positions matching TRBD2. Germline V gives CDR1 SGHKS, CDR2 YYEKEE (reference sequence). The length of the CDR3 is 15 residues. V shed 3 bases and J 7 bases; nucleotides not matched to a gene: 11. The CDR3 region is CASSSKSGTSSEQYF. Here the CDR3 DNA reads TGTGCCAGCAGCTCAAAGAGCGGGACTAGCAGTGAGCAGTACTTC.

The chain carries TRBV18 and TRBJ2-5; D uncertain. This CDR3 contains 15 residues. The ends were cut back, 2 bases at V and 2 bases at J, with 12 bases in the middle. CDR1 is KGHSH, CDR2 LQKENI, per germline. Here the CDR3 reads CASSPKVPGQETQYF. In nucleotides, the CDR3 is TGTGCCAGCTCACCAAAGGTTCCAGGTCAAGAGACCCAGTACTTC.

A few counts support this clone. CDR3 nucleotide sequence: TGCGCCAGTCGACAGGGGCCAGCGGGAGGTTACGAGCAGTACTTC. Translating gives CASRQGPAGGYEQYF. V gene TRBV4-1 combines with J gene TRBJ2-7; a weak D match, TRBD2 (9 bases). The CDR3 runs to 15 residues. Trimming removed 9 bases at V and 4 bases at J, with 22 bases between. Germline V gene data show CDR1 as MGHRA and CDR2 as YSYEKL.

This sequence joins TRBV5-8 and TRBJ2-5, with TRBD2 matching over 8 bases. CDR3 length: 17 residues. The V and J ends lost 7 bases and 0 bases, in that order; junction bases with no gene match: 14. In germline, CDR1 is SGHTS, CDR2 YDEGEE. The CDR3 loop reads CASQNREGPTYQETQYF. In DNA, the CDR3 is TGTGCCAGCCAGAACCGGGAGGGGCCCACGTACCAAGAGACCCAGTACTTC.

The chain combines TRBV6-6 with TRBJ2-3; 7 nucleotides line up with TRBD1. Germline-derived CDR1 and CDR2 are MNHNY and SVGAGI (reference sequence). The junction had 4 bases not matched to a gene; V was cut back by 6 bases and J by 4 bases. The CDR3 loop spans 13 amino acids. CDR3 loop: CASRGQAPDTQYF. The CDR3 bases are TGTGCCAGCAGAGGACAGGCTCCAGATACGCAGTATTTT.

The rearrangement links TRBV2 to TRBJ2-7, with D possibly being TRBD2 (5 bases). The CDR3 spans 12 residues. The germline gives CDR1 SNHLY, CDR2 FYNNEI. V lost 3 bases, J lost 3 bases, and 6 bases lay in between. CDR3 sequence: CASSEGVYEQYF. The CDR3 bases are TGTGCCAGCAGTGAGGGAGTCTACGAGCAGTACTTC.

The chain recombines TRBV7-8 with TRBJ2-3, with a weak D call TRBD2 (6 bases). This CDR3 comprises 16 residues. The V gene lost 2 bases and the J gene lost 2 bases, with 14 bases spanning the gap. Germline V gives CDR1 SGHVS, CDR2 FQNEAQ. The CDR3 nucleotides read TGTGCCAGCAGCTTATTCGCGGCGGGAAACACAGATACGCAGTATTTT. Translating gives CASSLFAAGNTDTQYF.

This clone was counted a few times. This chain uses TRBV7-8 with TRBJ2-7; 14 positions agree with TRBD2. V shed 5 bases, J shed 4 bases, and the junction held 7 bases outside the gene matches. The V gene's germline CDR1 is SGHVS and CDR2 FQNEAQ. The CDR3 has 16 residues. CDR3 DNA sequence: TGTGCCAGCAGCATAACTAGACTAGCGGGAGGGTACGAGCAGTACTTC. As protein: CASSITRLAGGYEQYF.

The chain carries TRBV2 and TRBJ2-6; tentative D call: TRBD1 (6 bases). The CDR3 has 14 residues. In germline, CDR1 is SNHLY, CDR2 FYNNEI. Between the trimmed V and J ends, which lost 6 bases and 2 bases, there was a span of 8 bases. In DNA form, the CDR3 reads TGTGCCAGCAGAGGGGGACCTGGGGCCAACGTCCTGACTTTC. This sequence encodes CASRGGPGANVLTF.

V is TRBV6-5 and J is TRBJ1-2, with D tentatively TRBD1 (5 bases). The CDR3 length is 15 residues. V dropped 6 bases and J dropped 3 bases, with 17 bases sitting between them. CDR1 and CDR2 (germline): MNHEY, SVGAGI. The CDR3 DNA follows: TGTGCCAGCAGCGGGGGTGAAGCCGGGGACTATGGCTACACCTTC. Translated: CASSGGEAGDYGYTF.

The CDR3 is CASSARLADEQYF. CDR3 nucleotides: TGTGCCAGCTCAGCTAGACTAGCGGACGAGCAGTACTTC. The V gene is TRBV18, the J gene TRBJ2-7; 9 positions agree with TRBD2. This CDR3 spans 13 amino acids. From germline, CDR1 is KGHSH and CDR2 LQKENI. Trimming cost V 5 bases and J 5 bases; bases outside gene matches: 4.

The V and J genes are TRBV7-9 and TRBJ2-2; D is unclear. V dropped 4 bases and J dropped 1 base, with 10 bases sitting between them. The CDR3 is 15 residues long. Germline-derived CDR1 and CDR2 are SEHNR and FQNEAQ (reference sequence). CDR3 sequence reads: CASSSRTGNTGELFF. The CDR3 DNA reads as TGTGCCAGCAGCTCTAGAACGGGGAACACCGGGGAGCTGTTTTTT.